The entry below gives a single T cell receptor (beta chain) sequence along with its context. Its antigen is unknown. At the time of sampling, donors were nominally healthy, though unrecorded immune exposures were likely. The PCR ran on 60 Vbeta and 13 Jbeta primers. Original processing methods: The authors later counted roughly 76 million unique TCR beta chains, around 9.9 million of them shared. TCRdb's table, derived via immunoSEQ multiplex PCR, lists solely in-frame clones and lacks some. V and J calls and clone size are given by that table; D and trimming were obtained from the DNA. Its clone listing holds about 160,000 clones. The data originate from a study of cytomegalovirus exposure and HLA in healthy donors. Study at large: The roughly 100 million unique TCR beta sequences, from around 200 million T cells, were found by an earlier analysis.

The V and J ends lost 1 base and 7 bases respectively, with 11 bases between them. The CDR3 loop spans 14 amino acids. Per germline, CDR1 LGHNA and CDR2 YNFKEQ. The study's findings and limits: Altogether, 164 TCR beta chains were recorded as cytomegalovirus-associated.

The chain couples TRBV4-2 to TRBJ1-5; possible D gene TRBD1, 5 bases. This receptor was taken from a woman aged 55-69 years in good health and CMV-seronegative. The material sequenced was PBMCs. CDR3 coding DNA: TGTGCCAGCAGCCAAGGCAGGGTTGAACAGCCCCAGCATTTT. Protein sequence: CASSQGRVEQPQHF.